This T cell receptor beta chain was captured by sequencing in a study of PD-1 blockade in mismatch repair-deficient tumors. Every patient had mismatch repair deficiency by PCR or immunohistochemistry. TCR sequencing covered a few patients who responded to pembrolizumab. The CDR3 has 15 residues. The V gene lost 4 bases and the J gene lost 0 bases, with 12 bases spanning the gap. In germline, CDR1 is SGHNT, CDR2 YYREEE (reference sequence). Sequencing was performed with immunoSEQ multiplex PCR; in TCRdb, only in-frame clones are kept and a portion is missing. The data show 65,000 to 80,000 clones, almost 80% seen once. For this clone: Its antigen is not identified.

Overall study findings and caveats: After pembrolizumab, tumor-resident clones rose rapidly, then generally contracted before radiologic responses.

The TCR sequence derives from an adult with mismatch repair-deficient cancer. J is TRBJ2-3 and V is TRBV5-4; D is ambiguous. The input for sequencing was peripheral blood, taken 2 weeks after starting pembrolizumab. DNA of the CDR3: TGTGCCAGCAGCCCGAAGGCGGTGAGCACAGATACGCAGTATTTT. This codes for CASSPKAVSTDTQYF.